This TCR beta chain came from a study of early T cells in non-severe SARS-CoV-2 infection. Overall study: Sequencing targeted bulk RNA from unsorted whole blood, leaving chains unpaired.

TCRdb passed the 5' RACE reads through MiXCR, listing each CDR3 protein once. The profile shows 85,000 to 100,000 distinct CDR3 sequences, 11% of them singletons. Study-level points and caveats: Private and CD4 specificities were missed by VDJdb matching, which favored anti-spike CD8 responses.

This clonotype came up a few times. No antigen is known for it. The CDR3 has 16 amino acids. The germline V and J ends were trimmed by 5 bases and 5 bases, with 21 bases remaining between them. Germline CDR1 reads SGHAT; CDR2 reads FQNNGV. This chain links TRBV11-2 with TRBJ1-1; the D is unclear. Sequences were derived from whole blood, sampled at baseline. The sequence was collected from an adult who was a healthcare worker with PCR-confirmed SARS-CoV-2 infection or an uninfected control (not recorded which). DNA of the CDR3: TGTGCCAGCAGCGACCACGCGAGAAACGGAGGGACTGAAGCTTTCTTT. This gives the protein CASSDHARNGGTEAFF.